This TCR beta chain stems from a study of blood T cells in healthy people across ages. Total RNA amounts of at least 5 micrograms were extracted per sample. Combining a sample-barcoded 5' primer with a J-beta primer mix, a second PCR ran for roughly 7 to 11 cycles. With 12 random nucleotides, a template-switch adaptor tagged each individual cDNA molecule. TCRdb itself ran the 5' RACE reads through MiXCR, one entry per CDR3 protein. This sample has 270,000 or so distinct CDR3 sequences, with less than 30% found just once. Germline V CDR1 and CDR2: DFQATT, SNEGSKA (reference sequence). V lost 5 bases and J lost 6, with 18 bases in between. The CDR3 totals 14 residues.

Sequencing was carried out using blood. This chain uses TRBV20-1 with TRBJ2-3; D perhaps matches TRBD1 (6 bases). The sequence came from a woman aged 65 to 85 in good health. CDR3 in DNA: TGCAGTGCTTCCCCTGGGGGCAGTCCGGATACGCAGTATTTT. This translates into CSASPGGSPDTQYF.